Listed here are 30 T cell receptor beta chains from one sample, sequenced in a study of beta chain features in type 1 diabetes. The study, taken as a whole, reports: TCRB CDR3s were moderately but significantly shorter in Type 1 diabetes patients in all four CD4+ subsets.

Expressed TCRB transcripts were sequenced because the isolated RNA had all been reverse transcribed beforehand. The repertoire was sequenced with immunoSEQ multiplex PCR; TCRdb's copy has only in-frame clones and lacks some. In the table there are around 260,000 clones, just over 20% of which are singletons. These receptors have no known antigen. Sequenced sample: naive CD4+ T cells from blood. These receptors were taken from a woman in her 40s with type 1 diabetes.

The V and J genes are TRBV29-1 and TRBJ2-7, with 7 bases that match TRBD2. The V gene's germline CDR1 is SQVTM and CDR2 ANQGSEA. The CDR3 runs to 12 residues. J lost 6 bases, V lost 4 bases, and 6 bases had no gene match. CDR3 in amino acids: CSVGQGGREQYF. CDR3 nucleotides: TGCAGCGTTGGGCAGGGAGGGCGCGAGCAGTACTTC.

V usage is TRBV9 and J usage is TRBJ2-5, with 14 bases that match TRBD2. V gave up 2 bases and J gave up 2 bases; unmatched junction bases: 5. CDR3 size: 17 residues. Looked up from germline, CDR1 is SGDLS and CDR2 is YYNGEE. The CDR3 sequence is CASSVTSGRARQETQYF. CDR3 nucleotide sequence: TGTGCCAGCAGCGTGACTAGCGGGAGGGCTCGACAAGAGACCCAGTACTTC.

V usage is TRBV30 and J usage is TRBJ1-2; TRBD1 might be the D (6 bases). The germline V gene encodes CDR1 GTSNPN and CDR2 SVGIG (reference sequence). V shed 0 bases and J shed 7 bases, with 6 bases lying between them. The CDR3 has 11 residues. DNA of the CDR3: TGTGCCTGGAGTGTAGGGGGTGGCTACACCTTC. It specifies CAWSVGGGYTF.

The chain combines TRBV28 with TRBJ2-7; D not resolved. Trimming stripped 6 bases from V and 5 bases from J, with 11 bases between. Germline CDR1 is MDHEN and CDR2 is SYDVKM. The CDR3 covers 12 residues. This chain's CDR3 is CASSPNLDEQYF. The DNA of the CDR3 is TGTGCCAGCAGCCCAAACTTAGACGAGCAGTACTTC.

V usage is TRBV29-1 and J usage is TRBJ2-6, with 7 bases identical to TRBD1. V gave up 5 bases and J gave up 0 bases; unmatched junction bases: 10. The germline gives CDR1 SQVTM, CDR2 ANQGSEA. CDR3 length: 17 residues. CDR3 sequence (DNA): TGCAGCGTTTTGTCGCACAGGGGTAGCTCTGGGGCCAACGTCCTGACTTTC. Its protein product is CSVLSHRGSSGANVLTF.

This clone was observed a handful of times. CDR3 residues: CASSSETGGNTEAFF. The CDR3 DNA sequence: TGTGCCAGCAGCTCAGAGACAGGGGGGAACACTGAAGCTTTCTTT. The chain is built from TRBV5-4 and TRBJ1-1; 9 nucleotides align to TRBD1. The germline gives CDR1 SGHNT, CDR2 YYREEE (reference sequence). CDR3 length equals 15 residues. V lost 3 bases and J lost 1; bases outside the gene matches: 4. The complete variable domain, with remaining parts taken from reference TRBV5-4 and TRBJ1-1, reads ETGVTQSPTHLIKTRGQQVTLRCSSQSGHNTVSWYQQALGQGPQFIFQYYREEENGRGNFPPRFSGLQFPNYSSELNVNALELDDSALYLCASSSETGGNTEAFFGQGTRLTVV.

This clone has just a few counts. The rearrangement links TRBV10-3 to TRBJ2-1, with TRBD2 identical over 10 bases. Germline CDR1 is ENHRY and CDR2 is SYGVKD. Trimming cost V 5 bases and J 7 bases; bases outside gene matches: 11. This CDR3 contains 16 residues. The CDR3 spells CAISRISGGPGNEQFF. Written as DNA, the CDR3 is TGTGCCATCAGTCGCATTAGCGGGGGGCCAGGGAATGAGCAGTTCTTC.

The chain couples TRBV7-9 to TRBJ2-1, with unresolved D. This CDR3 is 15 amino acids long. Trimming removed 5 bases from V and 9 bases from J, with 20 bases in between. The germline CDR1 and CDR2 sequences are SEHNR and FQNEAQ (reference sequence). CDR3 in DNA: TGTGCCAGCAGCCCAATGTTCCTGGTGTGGAGTGAGCAGTTCTTC. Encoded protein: CASSPMFLVWSEQFF.

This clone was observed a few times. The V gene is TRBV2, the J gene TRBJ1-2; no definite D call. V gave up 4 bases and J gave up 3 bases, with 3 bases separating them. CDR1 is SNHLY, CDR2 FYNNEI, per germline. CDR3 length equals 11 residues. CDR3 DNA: TGTGCCAGCAGTGCCGACTATGGCTACACCTTC. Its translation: CASSADYGYTF.

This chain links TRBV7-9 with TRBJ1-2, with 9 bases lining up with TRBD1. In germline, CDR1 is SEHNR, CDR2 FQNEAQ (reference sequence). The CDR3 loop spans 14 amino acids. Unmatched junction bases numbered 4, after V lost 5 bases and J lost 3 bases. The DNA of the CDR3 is TGTGCCAGCAGCGGACAGGGGAGTTACTATGGCTACACCTTC. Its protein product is CASSGQGSYYGYTF.

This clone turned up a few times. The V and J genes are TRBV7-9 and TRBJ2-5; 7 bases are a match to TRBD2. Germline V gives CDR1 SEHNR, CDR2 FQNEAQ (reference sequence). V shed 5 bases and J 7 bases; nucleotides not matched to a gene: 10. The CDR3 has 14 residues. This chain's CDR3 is CASSLGTTGGTQYF. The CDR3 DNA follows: TGTGCCAGCAGCCTCGGGACCACGGGGGGGACCCAGTACTTC.

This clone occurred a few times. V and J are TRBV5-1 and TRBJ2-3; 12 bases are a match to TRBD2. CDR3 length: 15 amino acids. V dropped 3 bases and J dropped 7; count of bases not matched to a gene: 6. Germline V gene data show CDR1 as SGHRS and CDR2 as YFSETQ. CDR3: CASSSSTSGRNTQYF. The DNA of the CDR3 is TGCGCCAGCAGCTCTTCGACTAGCGGGAGAAATACGCAGTATTTT.

As DNA, the CDR3 is TGTGCCAGCAGCGAAACAGGGAACTCTGGGGCCAACGTCCTGACTTTC. This encodes CASSETGNSGANVLTF. J is TRBJ2-6 and V is TRBV9, with D possibly matching TRBD1 (6 bases). The germline V and J ends were trimmed by 3 bases and 0 bases, with 10 bases remaining between them. The CDR3 is made up of 16 amino acids. Looked up from germline, CDR1 is SGDLS and CDR2 is YYNGEE.

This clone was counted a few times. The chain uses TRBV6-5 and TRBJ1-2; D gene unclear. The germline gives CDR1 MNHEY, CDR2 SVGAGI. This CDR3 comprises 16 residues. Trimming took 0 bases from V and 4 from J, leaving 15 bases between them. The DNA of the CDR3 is TGTGCCAGCAGTTACTCTACACGTCCGTCAGGCTATGGCTACACCTTC. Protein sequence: CASSYSTRPSGYGYTF.

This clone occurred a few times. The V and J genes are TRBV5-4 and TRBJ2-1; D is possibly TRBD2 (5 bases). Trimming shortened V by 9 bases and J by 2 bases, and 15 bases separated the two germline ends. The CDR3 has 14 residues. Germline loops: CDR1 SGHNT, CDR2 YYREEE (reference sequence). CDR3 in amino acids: CATRAAPAYNEQFF. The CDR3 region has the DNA TGTGCCACCCGAGCGGCCCCCGCCTACAATGAGCAGTTCTTC. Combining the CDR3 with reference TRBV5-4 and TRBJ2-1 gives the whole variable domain ETGVTQSPTHLIKTRGQQVTLRCSSQSGHNTVSWYQQALGQGPQFIFQYYREEENGRGNFPPRFSGLQFPNYSSELNVNALELDDSALYLCATRAAPAYNEQFFGPGTRLTVL.

The CDR3 DNA reads as TGTGCCAGCAACCGGGAAAGTGGAAACACCATATATTTT. It yields the protein CASNRESGNTIYF. The chain recombines TRBV2 with TRBJ1-3, with D hard to call. The CDR3 sequence is 13 residues long. The germline V and J ends were trimmed by 7 bases and 3 bases, with 10 bases remaining between them. Germline CDR1 is SNHLY and CDR2 is FYNNEI.

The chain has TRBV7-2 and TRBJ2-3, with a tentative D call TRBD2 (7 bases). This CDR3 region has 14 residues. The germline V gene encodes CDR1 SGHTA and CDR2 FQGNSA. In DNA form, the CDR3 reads TGTGTCACCCCGGAGGGGGGGAGCACAGATACGCAGTATTTT. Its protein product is CVTPEGGSTDTQYF.

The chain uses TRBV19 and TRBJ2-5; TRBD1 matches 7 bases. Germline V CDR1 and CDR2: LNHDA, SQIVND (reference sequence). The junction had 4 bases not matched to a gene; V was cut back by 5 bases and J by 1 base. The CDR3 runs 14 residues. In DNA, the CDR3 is TGTGCCAGTAGTGAAGGGACAGTCCAAGAGACCCAGTACTTC. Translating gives CASSEGTVQETQYF. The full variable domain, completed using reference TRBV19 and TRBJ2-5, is DGGITQSPKYLFRKEGQNVTLSCEQNLNHDAMYWYRQDPGQGLRLIYYSQIVNDFQKGDIAEGYSVSREKKESFPLTVTSAQKNPTAFYLCASSEGTVQETQYFGPGTRLLVL.

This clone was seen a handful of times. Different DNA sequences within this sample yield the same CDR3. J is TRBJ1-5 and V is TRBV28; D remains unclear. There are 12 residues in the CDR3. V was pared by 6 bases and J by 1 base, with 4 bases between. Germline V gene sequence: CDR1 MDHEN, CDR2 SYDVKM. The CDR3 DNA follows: TGTGCCAGCAGCCCAAGCAATCAGCCCCAGCATTTT. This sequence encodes CASSPSNQPQHF.

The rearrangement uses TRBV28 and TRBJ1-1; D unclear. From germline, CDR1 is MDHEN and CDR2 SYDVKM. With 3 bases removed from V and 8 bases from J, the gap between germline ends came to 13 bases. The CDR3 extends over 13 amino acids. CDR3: CASSFGTPLEAFF. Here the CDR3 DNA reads TGTGCCAGCAGTTTCGGCACACCACTAGAAGCTTTCTTT.

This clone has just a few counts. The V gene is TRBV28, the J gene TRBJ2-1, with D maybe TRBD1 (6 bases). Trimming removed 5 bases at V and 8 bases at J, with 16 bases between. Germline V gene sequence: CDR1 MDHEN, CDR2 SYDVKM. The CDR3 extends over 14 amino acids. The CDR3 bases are TGTGCCAGCAGTAATCAGGGGCGCGAAGATGAGCAGTTCTTC. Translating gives CASSNQGREDEQFF.

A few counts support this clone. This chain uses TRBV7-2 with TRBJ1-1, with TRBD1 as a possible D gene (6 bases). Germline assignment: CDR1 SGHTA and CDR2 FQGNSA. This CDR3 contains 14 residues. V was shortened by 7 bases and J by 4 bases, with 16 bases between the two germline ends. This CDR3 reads CASTPSRGATEAFF. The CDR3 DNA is TGTGCCAGCACCCCAAGTCGGGGGGCCACTGAAGCTTTCTTT.

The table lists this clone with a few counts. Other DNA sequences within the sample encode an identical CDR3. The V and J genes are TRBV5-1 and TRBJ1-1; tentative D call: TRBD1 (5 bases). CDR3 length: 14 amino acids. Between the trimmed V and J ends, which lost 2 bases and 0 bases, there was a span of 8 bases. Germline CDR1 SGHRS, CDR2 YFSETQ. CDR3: CASSLDSLNTEAFF. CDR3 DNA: TGCGCCAGCAGCTTAGACAGCCTGAACACTGAAGCTTTCTTT.

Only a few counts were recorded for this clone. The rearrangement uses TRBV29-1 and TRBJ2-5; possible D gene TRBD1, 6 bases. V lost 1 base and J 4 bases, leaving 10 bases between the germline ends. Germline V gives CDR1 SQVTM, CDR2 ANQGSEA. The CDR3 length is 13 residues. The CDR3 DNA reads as TGCAGCGTTGAAGGACAGGTGGGAGAGACCCAGTACTTC. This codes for CSVEGQVGETQYF.

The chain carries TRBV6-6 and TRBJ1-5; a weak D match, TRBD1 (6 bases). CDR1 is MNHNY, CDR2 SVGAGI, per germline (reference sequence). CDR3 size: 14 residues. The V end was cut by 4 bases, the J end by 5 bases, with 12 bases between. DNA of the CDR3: TGTGCCAGCAGTTCTCGGGACACCTATCAGCCCCAGCATTTT. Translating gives CASSSRDTYQPQHF.

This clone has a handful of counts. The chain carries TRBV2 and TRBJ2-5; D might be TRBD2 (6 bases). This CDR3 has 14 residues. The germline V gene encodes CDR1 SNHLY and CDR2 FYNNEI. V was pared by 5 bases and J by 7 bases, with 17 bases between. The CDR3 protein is CASSRGGLAGTQYF. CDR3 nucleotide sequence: TGTGCCAGCAGTAGGGGAGGTCTAGCCGGGACCCAGTACTTC.

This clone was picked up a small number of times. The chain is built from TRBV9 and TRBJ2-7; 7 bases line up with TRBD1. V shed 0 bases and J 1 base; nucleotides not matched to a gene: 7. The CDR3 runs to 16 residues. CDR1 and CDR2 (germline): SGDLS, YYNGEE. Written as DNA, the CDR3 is TGTGCCAGCAGCGTAGCTCCGGGACAGCCGTCCTACGAGCAGTACTTC. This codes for CASSVAPGQPSYEQYF.

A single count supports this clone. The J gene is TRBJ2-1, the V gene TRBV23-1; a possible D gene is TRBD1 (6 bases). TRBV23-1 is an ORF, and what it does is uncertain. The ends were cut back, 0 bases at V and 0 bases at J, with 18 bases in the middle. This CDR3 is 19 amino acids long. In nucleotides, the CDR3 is TGCGCCAGCAGTCAATCGCACAATTACAGGGCGGGCTCCTACAATGAGCAGTTCTTC. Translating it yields CASSQSHNYRAGSYNEQFF.

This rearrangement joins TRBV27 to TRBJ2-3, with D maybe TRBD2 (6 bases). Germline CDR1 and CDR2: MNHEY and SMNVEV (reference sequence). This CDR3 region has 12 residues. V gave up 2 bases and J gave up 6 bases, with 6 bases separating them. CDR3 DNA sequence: TGTGCCAGCAGTTTAGGGGGGGATACGCAGTATTTT. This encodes CASSLGGDTQYF.

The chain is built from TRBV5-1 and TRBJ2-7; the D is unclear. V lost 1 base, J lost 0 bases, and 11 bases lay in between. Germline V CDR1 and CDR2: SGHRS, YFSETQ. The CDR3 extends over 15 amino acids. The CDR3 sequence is CASSLNAADSYEQYF. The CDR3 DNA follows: TGCGCCAGCAGCTTGAACGCGGCCGACTCCTACGAGCAGTACTTC.